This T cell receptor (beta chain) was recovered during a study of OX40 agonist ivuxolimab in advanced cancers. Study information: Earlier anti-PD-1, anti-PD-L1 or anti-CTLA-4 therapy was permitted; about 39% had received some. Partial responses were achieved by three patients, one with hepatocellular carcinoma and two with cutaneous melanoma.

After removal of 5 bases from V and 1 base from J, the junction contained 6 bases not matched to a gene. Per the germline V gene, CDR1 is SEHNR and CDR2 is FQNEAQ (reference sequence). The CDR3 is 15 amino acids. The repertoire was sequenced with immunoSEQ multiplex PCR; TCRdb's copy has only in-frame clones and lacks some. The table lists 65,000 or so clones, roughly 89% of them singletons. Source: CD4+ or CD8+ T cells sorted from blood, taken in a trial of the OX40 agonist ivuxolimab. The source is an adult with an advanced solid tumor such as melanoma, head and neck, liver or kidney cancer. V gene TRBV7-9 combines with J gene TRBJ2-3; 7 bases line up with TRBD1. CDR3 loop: CASSPGQVGTDTQYF. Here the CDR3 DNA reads TGTGCCAGCAGCCCCGGACAGGTCGGCACAGATACGCAGTATTTT. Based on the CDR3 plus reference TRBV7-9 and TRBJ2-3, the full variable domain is DTGVSQNPRHKITKRGQNVTFRCDPISEHNRLYWYRQTLGQGPEFLTYFQNEAQLEKSRLLSDRFSAERPKGSFSTLEIQRTEQGDSAMYLCASSPGQVGTDTQYFGPGTRLTVL.